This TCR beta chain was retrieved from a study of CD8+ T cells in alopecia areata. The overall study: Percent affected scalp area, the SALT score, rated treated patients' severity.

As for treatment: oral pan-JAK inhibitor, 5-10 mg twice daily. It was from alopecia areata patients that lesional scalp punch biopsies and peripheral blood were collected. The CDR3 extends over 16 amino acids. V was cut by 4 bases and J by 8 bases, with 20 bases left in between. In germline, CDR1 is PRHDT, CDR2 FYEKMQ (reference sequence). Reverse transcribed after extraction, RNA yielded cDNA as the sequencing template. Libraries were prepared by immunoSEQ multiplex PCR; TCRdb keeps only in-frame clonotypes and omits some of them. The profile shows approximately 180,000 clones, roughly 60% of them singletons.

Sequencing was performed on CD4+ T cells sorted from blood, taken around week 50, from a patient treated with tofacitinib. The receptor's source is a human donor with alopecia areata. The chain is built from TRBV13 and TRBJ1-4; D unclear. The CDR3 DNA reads TGTGCCAGCAGCTCTGCAATAGACGCGGCACGGGAAAAACTGTTTTTT. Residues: CASSSAIDAAREKLFF. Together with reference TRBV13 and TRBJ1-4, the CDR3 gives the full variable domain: AAGVIQSPRHLIKEKRETATLKCYPIPRHDTVYWYQQGPGQDPQFLISFYEKMQSDKGSIPDRFSAQQFSDYHSELNMSSLELGDSALYFCASSSAIDAAREKLFFGSGTQLSVL.